This TCR beta chain was sequenced for a study of blood T cell repertoires in COVID-19. The wider study: Researchers got acute and convalescent COVID-19 samples from the United States, Italy and Spain. PBMCs, B-cell-depleted T cells, or T cells were the source of the cDNA or gDNA that made up the material.

Clones were sequenced by immunoSEQ multiplex PCR, and TCRdb holds only the in-frame ones, with some missing. The sample yields some 250,000 clones, approximately 91% seen once. The junction had 7 bases not matched to a gene; V was cut back by 6 bases and J by 4 bases. This CDR3 comprises 14 residues. The germline gives CDR1 MNHEY, CDR2 SVGAGI. Of note for this clone: This specimen includes other DNA sequences encoding the same CDR3.

Individuals aged about 18 to 90 years were recruited from 24 US areas. The rearrangement joins TRBV6-5 to TRBJ1-1; 8 bases are shared with TRBD1. Sequencing input: PBMCs or T cells enriched from blood (not recorded which). The TCR originated in a human donor in a cohort exposed to, infected with or recovered from COVID-19 (not recorded which). The donor label of this sample is uncertain. This CDR3 reads CASRTDRVGTEAFF. The CDR3 DNA follows: TGTGCCAGCAGAACGGACAGGGTTGGCACTGAAGCTTTCTTT.